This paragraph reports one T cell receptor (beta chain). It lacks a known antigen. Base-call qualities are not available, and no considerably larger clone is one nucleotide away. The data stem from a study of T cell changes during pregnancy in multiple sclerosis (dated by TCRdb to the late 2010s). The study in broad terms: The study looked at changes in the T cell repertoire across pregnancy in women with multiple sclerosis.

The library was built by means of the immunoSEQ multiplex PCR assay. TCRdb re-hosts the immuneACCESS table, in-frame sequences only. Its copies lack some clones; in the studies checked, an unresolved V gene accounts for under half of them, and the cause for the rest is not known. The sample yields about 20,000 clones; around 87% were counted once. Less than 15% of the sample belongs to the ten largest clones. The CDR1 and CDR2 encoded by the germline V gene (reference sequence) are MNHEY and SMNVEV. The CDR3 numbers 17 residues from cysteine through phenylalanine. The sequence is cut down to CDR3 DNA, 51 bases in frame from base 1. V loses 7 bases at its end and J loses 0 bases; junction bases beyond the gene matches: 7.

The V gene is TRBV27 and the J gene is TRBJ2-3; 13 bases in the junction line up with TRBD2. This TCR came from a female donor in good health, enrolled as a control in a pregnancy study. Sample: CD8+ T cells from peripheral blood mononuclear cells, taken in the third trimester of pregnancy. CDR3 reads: CASTLTSGRASTDTQYF. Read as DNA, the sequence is TGTGCCAGCACATTAACTAGCGGGAGGGCTAGCACAGATACGCAGTATTTT.